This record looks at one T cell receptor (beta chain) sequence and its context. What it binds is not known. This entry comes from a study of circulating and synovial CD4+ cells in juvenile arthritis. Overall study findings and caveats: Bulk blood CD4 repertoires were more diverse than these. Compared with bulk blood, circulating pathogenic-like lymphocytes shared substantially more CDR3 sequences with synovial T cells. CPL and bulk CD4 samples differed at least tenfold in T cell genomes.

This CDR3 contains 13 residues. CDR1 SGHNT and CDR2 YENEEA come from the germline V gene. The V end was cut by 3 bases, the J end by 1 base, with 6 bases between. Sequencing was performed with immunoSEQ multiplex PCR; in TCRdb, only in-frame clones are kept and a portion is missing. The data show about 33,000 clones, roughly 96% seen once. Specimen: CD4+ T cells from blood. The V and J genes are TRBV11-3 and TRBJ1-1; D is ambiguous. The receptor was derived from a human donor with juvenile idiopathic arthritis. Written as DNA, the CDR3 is TGTGCCAGCAGCTTTGCAGGGAACACTGAAGCTTTCTTT. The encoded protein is CASSFAGNTEAFF.